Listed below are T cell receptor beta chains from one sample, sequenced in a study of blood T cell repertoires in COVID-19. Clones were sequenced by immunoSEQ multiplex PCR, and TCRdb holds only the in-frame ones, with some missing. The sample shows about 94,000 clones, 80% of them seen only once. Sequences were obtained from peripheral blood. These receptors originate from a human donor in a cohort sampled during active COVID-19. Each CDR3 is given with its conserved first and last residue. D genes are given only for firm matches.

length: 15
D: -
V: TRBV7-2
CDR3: CASSLERGGDAEAFF

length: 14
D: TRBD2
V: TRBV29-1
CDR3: CSVPTSGGFNEQFF

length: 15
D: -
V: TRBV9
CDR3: CASSVGRGVNTEAFF

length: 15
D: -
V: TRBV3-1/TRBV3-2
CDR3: CASSQDSGVPEEQYF

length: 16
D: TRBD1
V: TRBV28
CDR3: CASSLGAGGMNTEAFF

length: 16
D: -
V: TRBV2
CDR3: CATSRTGRGGANVLTF

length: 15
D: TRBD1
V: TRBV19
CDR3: CASSSPGQGSHEQYF

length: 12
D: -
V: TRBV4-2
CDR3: CASSHWGSDAFF

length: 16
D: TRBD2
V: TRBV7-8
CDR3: CASSSVTGTRRYTQYF

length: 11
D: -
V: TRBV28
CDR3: CASSTLRGYTF

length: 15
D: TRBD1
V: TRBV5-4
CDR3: CASAVQGARTNIQYF

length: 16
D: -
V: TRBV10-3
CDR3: CAISERDTQGNQPQHF

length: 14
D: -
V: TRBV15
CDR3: CATSRDRGSYEQYF

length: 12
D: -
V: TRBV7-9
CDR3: CASSVSQETQYF

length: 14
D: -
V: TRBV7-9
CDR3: CASSPGRSSYEQYF

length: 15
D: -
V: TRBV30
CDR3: CAWRRWAGITDTQYF

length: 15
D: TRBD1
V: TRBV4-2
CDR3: CASSGGTGDYQPQHF

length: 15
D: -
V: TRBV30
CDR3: CAWSVLNREIDGYTF

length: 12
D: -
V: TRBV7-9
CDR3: CASTPGDYEQYF

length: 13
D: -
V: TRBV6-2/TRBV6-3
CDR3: CASSADRNTEAFF

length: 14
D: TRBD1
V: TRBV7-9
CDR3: CASSWDSQSSPLHF

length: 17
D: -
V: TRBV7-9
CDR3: CASSLQGDRTRSKEQYF

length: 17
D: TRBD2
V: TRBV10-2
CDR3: CASSDLGLAGGNHEQYF

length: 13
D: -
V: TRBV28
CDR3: CASSLSSPNEQFF

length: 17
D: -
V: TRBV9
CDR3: CASSGEGVGRNNEKLFF